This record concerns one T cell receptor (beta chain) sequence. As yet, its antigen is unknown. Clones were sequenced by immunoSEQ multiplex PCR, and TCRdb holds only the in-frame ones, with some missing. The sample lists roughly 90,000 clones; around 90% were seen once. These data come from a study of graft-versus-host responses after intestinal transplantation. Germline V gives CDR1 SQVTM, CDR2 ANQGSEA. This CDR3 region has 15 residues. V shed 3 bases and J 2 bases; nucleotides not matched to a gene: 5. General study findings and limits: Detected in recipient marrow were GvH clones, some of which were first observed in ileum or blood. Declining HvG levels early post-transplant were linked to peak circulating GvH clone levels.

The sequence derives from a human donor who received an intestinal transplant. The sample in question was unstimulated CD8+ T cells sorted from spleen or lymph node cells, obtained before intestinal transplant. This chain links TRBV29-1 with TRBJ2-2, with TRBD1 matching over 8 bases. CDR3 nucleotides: TGCAGCGTTGAGTTGGACAGGGCAAACACCGGGGAGCTGTTTTTT. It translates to CSVELDRANTGELFF.